Listed below are T cell receptor beta chains from one sample, sequenced in a study of identical twins. TCRdb re-derived calls from the 5' RACE reads in MiXCR, one entry per CDR3 protein. The sample holds a few hundred thousand distinct CDR3 sequences, 9% seen once. The sample comprised naive T cells sorted from blood. All receptors come from a woman aged 45-60 years in good health. Each CDR3 is given with its conserved first and last residue. D genes are given only for firm matches. Size values are once, few and many counts, or a class for expanded clones, and some rows have none.

>many|.|10|TRBJ1-2|TRBV20-1
CSALSLGYTF
TGCAGTGCTTTATCATTGGGCTACACCTTC
>many|.|14|TRBJ2-1|TRBV29-1
CSTESRVGINEQFF
TGCAGCACGGAGAGCCGGGTTGGAATCAATGAGCAGTTCTTC
>many|.|14|TRBJ1-1|TRBV5-1
CASSLAVGYTEAFF
TGCGCCAGCAGCTTGGCCGTGGGGTACACTGAAGCTTTCTTT
>many|.|12|TRBJ1-5|TRBV12-3/TRBV12-4
CASSFHSGPQHF
TGTGCCAGCAGTTTTCATTCCGGGCCCCAGCATTTT
>.|TRBD2|17|TRBJ2-4|TRBV6-1
CASRLAGAALAKNIQYF
TGTGCCAGCAGGCTAGCGGGAGCCGCTCTAGCCAAAAACATTCAGTACTTC
>many|.|15|TRBJ1-5|TRBV15
CATSRDYGDNQPQHF
TGTGCCACCAGCAGAGATTATGGGGATAATCAGCCCCAGCATTTT
>.|TRBD2|15|TRBJ2-1|TRBV3-1
CASSQDGLAGAGKFF
TGTGCCAGCAGCCAAGACGGGCTAGCGGGAGCGGGGAAGTTCTTC
>few|TRBD2|15|TRBJ2-1|TRBV5-1
CASSLTSAAYNEQFF
TGCGCCAGCAGTTTAACTAGCGCAGCCTACAATGAGCAGTTCTTC
>few|.|12|TRBJ2-4|TRBV3-1
CASSQLGAIQYF
TGTGCCAGCAGCCAATTGGGGGCCATTCAGTACTTC
>few|.|14|TRBJ2-5|TRBV4-2
CASSQGLALETQYF
TGTGCCAGCAGCCAAGGGCTAGCGTTAGAGACCCAGTACTTC
>many|.|12|TRBJ2-2|TRBV20-1
CSASGSPGELFF
TGCAGTGCTAGCGGCTCTCCTGGGGAGCTGTTTTTT
>.|TRBD2|19|TRBJ2-1|TRBV24-1
CATSHRLGEGLKSYNEQFF
TGTGCCACCAGTCATCGCCTGGGGGAGGGCTTAAAGTCCTACAATGAGCAGTTCTTC
>many|.|14|TRBJ2-3|TRBV29-1
CSVEDEAGTDTQYF
TGCAGCGTTGAAGACGAGGCAGGGACAGATACGCAGTATTTT
>.|.|14|TRBJ1-2|TRBV28
CASSRASSSYGYTF
TGTGCCAGCTCTAGAGCGTCGAGTTCCTATGGCTACACCTTC
>few|.|14|TRBJ2-1|TRBV7-9
CASSLPIRPNEQFF
TGTGCCAGCAGCCTCCCAATTCGGCCCAATGAGCAGTTCTTC
>many|.|13|TRBJ1-1|TRBV12-3/TRBV12-4
CASSSGRNTEAFF
TGTGCCAGCAGTTCAGGGAGGAACACTGAAGCTTTCTTT
>.|.|11|TRBJ2-4|TRBV28
CASSLVRKQYF
TGTGCCAGCAGTTTGGTCCGAAAGCAGTACTTC
>.|.|13|TRBJ1-6|TRBV12-3/TRBV12-4
CASSATDLSPLHF
TGTGCCAGCAGCGCGACAGACCTTTCACCCCTCCACTTT
>.|TRBD1|16|TRBJ2-1|TRBV4-1
CASSQEGTGTYNEQFF
TGCGCCAGCAGCCAAGAGGGGACAGGGACCTACAATGAGCAGTTCTTC
>few|.|12|TRBJ1-2|TRBV12-3/TRBV12-4
CASSLAGSGYTF
TGTGCCAGCAGTTTAGCGGGGAGTGGCTACACCTTC
>.|TRBD2|17|TRBJ2-3|TRBV10-3
CAIRLAGNPSSTDTQYF
TGTGCCATCAGACTAGCGGGAAACCCCTCTAGCACAGATACGCAGTATTTT
>few|TRBD2|14|TRBJ2-7|TRBV3-1
CASSLSRLAYEQYF
TGTGCCAGCAGCCTCTCCAGACTAGCTTACGAGCAGTACTTC
>few|TRBD1|17|TRBJ1-5|TRBV13
CASSFSVQGQGNQPQHF
TGTGCCAGCAGCTTCTCCGTCCAGGGACAGGGGAATCAGCCCCAGCATTTT
>many|TRBD2|13|TRBJ2-5|TRBV5-1
CASSLRGRETQYF
TGCGCCAGCAGCTTGCGCGGGAGAGAGACCCAGTACTTC
>.|.|17|TRBJ2-1|TRBV20-1
CSARVPPRGGLVDEQFF
TGCAGTGCTAGAGTCCCCCCCCGAGGAGGGCTCGTTGATGAGCAGTTCTTC
>few|.|14|TRBJ2-3|TRBV24-1
CATLLAENTDTQYF
TGTGCCACCCTCCTTGCGGAGAACACAGATACGCAGTATTTT
>.|.|16|TRBJ2-2|TRBV12-3/TRBV12-4
CASTPPGAVNTGELFF
TGTGCCAGCACCCCTCCTGGAGCGGTGAACACCGGGGAGCTGTTTTTT
>.|TRBD2|15|TRBJ2-7|TRBV3-1
CASSRASSGPYEQYF
TGTGCCAGCAGCCGAGCATCTAGCGGCCCTTACGAGCAGTACTTC
>.|.|17|TRBJ2-7|TRBV24-1
CATSDSSRALISDEQYF
TGTGCCACCAGTGATTCTAGCCGGGCTCTAATTTCTGACGAGCAGTACTTC
>many|.|13|TRBJ2-2|TRBV4-1
CASERVSTGELFF
TGCGCCAGCGAAAGGGTGAGCACCGGGGAGCTGTTTTTT
>.|TRBD2|18|TRBJ2-1|TRBV6-6
CASSYPRTSGSSYNEQFF
TGTGCCAGCAGTTACCCCCGGACTAGCGGGAGCTCCTACAATGAGCAGTTCTTC
>.|.|11|TRBJ2-5|TRBV12-3/TRBV12-4
CASSYTETQYF
TGTGCCAGCAGCTATACGGAGACCCAGTACTTC
>many|TRBD2|17|TRBJ2-5|TRBV7-9
CASSLGGLAGKTETQYF
TGTGCCAGCAGCTTAGGGGGACTAGCGGGGAAGACAGAGACCCAGTACTTC
>few|.|14|TRBJ2-2|TRBV5-1
CASSETGARGELFF
TGCGCCAGCAGCGAGACCGGGGCCCGCGGGGAGCTGTTTTTT
>many|TRBD1|15|TRBJ1-4|TRBV5-1
CASSPSGTANEKLFF
TGCGCCAGCAGTCCCTCAGGGACAGCTAATGAAAAACTGTTTTTT
>many|.|12|TRBJ2-5|TRBV10-3
CAISEGPETQYF
TGTGCCATCAGTGAAGGCCCGGAGACCCAGTACTTC
>.|.|16|TRBJ2-1|TRBV9
CASSVGPGNSGNEQFF
TGTGCCAGCAGCGTAGGTCCGGGTAATTCGGGTAATGAGCAGTTCTTC
>many|TRBD2|17|TRBJ2-3|TRBV12-3/TRBV12-4
CASSLRAKGLASDTQYF
TGTGCCAGCAGTTTAAGGGCGAAGGGACTAGCCTCAGATACGCAGTATTTT
>.|TRBD1|21|TRBJ2-6|TRBV5-1
CASSLVGAGTGSLSGANVLTF
TGCGCCAGCAGCTTGGTAGGGGCAGGGACAGGGTCCCTCTCTGGGGCCAACGTCCTGACTTTC
>few|.|13|TRBJ2-7|TRBV10-3
CAAVGPPSYEQYF
TGTGCCGCCGTGGGGCCCCCCTCCTACGAGCAGTACTTC
>many|.|15|TRBJ2-1|TRBV3-1
CASSPTGPSYNEQFF
TGTGCCAGCAGCCCAACAGGCCCCTCCTACAATGAGCAGTTCTTC
>.|.|14|TRBJ2-5|TRBV4-2
CASSQDSLAPTQYF
TGTGCCAGCAGCCAAGACTCCCTAGCTCCGACCCAGTACTTC
>many|.|11|TRBJ2-1|TRBV24-1
CATSDSYEQFF
TGTGCCACCAGTGATAGCTATGAGCAGTTCTTC